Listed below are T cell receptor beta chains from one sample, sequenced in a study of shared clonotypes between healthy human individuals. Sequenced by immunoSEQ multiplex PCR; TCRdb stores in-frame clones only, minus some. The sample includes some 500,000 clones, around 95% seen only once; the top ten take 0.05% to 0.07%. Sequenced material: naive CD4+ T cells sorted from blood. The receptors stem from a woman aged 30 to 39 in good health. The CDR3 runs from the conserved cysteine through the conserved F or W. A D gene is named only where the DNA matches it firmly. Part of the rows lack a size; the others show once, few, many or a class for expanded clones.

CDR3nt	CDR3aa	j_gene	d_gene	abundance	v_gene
TGTGCCAGCAGCGAAGAATACCTGGATACGCAGTATTTT	CASSEEYLDTQYF	TRBJ2-3	NA	NA	TRBV6-5
TGTGCCAGCAGTGATTATCAGCCCCAGCATTTT	CASSDYQPQHF	TRBJ1-5	NA	NA	TRBV6-1
TGTGCCAGCATGAAGGGAGAAAACACCATATATTTT	CASMKGENTIYF	TRBJ1-3	NA	NA	TRBV6-1
TGTGCCAGCTCACCCGGGGCAGGGCGCGACGAGCAGTACTTC	CASSPGAGRDEQYF	TRBJ2-7	NA	few	TRBV18
TGCGCCAGCAGCCAGGGGCTTGACGGCAACAATCAGCCCCAGCATTTT	CASSQGLDGNNQPQHF	TRBJ1-5	NA	NA	TRBV4-1
TGCGCCAGCAGCCGAGCAGGGACAGGGGGAAACAATGAGCAGTTCTTC	CASSRAGTGGNNEQFF	TRBJ2-1	TRBD1	NA	TRBV4-1
TGCGCCAGCAGCCAAGTATCGAGTACGGGGGGCAGCTCCTACGAGCAGTACTTC	CASSQVSSTGGSSYEQYF	TRBJ2-7	NA	NA	TRBV4-1
TGCGCCAGCAGTAGTATCCCCGGGGGATACAATGAGCAGTTCTTC	CASSSIPGGYNEQFF	TRBJ2-1	NA	NA	TRBV5-1
TGTGCCTGGAGTCTGGGACTTAACACCGGGGAGCTGTTTTTT	CAWSLGLNTGELFF	TRBJ2-2	NA	NA	TRBV30
TGTGCCAGCAGTGAAGCAGGAGGGGCCCTGAACAATCAGCCCCAGCATTTT	CASSEAGGALNNQPQHF	TRBJ1-5	NA	NA	TRBV2
TGTGCCAGCAGCTATAGCGGGACTGGGGCCAACGTCCTGACTTTC	CASSYSGTGANVLTF	TRBJ2-6	TRBD2	NA	TRBV7-8
TGTGCCAGCAGCTTGGACGACAGGGAAGCTTTCTTT	CASSLDDREAFF	TRBJ1-1	NA	NA	TRBV5-6
TGTGCCAGTAGGCCGATTCCGGGACAGGGGAGGGAGACCCAGTACTTC	CASRPIPGQGRETQYF	TRBJ2-5	TRBD1	NA	TRBV19
TGTGCCAGTAGTATCTTGGGCAGTAACTATGGCTACACCTTC	CASSILGSNYGYTF	TRBJ1-2	NA	NA	TRBV19
TGTGCCAGCAGCCCGCTTTTTACATGCCCCTCTTACTACGAGCAGTACTTC	CASSPLFTCPSYYEQYF	TRBJ2-7	NA	NA	TRBV21-1
TGTCCTGGGAGCGCAGCGGACAGGGGGGACCGGCGTTCCCTAGGCAGTGAGCAGTTCTTC	CPGSAADRGDRRSLGSEQFF	TRBJ2-1	NA	NA	TRBV22-1
TGTGCCAGCAGCGCGGGACTTCCCGAGCAGTACTTC	CASSAGLPEQYF	TRBJ2-7	NA	NA	TRBV28
TGCGCCAGCAGCGATCGGGAGCGAGAGACCCAGTACTTC	CASSDRERETQYF	TRBJ2-5	NA	NA	TRBV5-1
TGTGCCAGCAGTTACCAGGGCTTATCCTCCTACGAGCAGTACTTC	CASSYQGLSSYEQYF	TRBJ2-7	NA	NA	TRBV6-5
TGTGCCAGCAGTGAAAAAAGACAGGGAGGGCAGTTCTTC	CASSEKRQGGQFF	TRBJ2-1	NA	NA	TRBV27
TGTGCCAGCAGTGAACCGGCGGACGGCAGGGAAAGAGCTTTCTTT	CASSEPADGRERAFF	TRBJ1-1	NA	once	TRBV6-1
TGTGCCAGCAGCTTTAGCGGGGCCTCCTACGAGCAGTACTTC	CASSFSGASYEQYF	TRBJ2-7	TRBD2	NA	TRBV11-2
TGTGCCAGAGGGGGGACAGGAACCTACGAGCAGTACTTC	CARGGTGTYEQYF	TRBJ2-7	TRBD1	NA	TRBV2
TGTGCCCTAGGGGCAGGGGGACGCAATCAGCCCCAGCATTTT	CALGAGGRNQPQHF	TRBJ1-5	TRBD1	NA	TRBV28
TGTGCCAGCAGTGGGTCAGTATGGGACAATGAGCAGTTCTTC	CASSGSVWDNEQFF	TRBJ2-1	NA	NA	TRBV6-1
TGTGCCAGCAGTTACTCGGTGTCTAGCGGGAGCCAGACCCAGTACTTC	CASSYSVSSGSQTQYF	TRBJ2-5	TRBD2	NA	TRBV6-5
TGTGCCAGCAGCCCTCGGAGCGGGAGGGCCTACGAGCAGTACTTC	CASSPRSGRAYEQYF	TRBJ2-7	TRBD2	NA	TRBV11-2
TGTGCCAGCAGGAGACAGGGGGTAGTTAACGGGGAGCTGTTTTTT	CASRRQGVVNGELFF	TRBJ2-2	TRBD1	NA	TRBV6-1
TGTGCCAGCTCACCTAGACAGGGACCCTACGAGCAGTACTTC	CASSPRQGPYEQYF	TRBJ2-7	TRBD1	NA	TRBV18
TGTGCCAGCAGCTATGACAGGGTACGCCAGCCCCAGCATTTT	CASSYDRVRQPQHF	TRBJ1-5	TRBD1	NA	TRBV6-1